The next 17 T cell receptor beta chains were all read from a single sample in a study of metastatic and nonmetastatic thyroid tumors. Until they underwent thyroid surgery, no patient had received any treatment. With MiXCR, TCRdb reprocessed the PCR reads. The table has roughly 21,000 clones, approximately 25% seen once. Sequencing was performed on blood. The receptor set was obtained from a female donor with papillary thyroid cancer or a benign thyroid nodule (not recorded which). Some clones in this sample may be carry-over from other donors' samples.

Relative to its sample, this clone is medium-sized. This chain links TRBV5-1 with TRBJ1-2; TRBD1 is a possible D gene (5 bases). Germline V gives CDR1 SGHRS, CDR2 YFSETQ. The ends were cut back, 6 bases at V and 0 bases at J, with 12 bases in the middle. The CDR3 runs to 14 residues. The DNA for the CDR3 is TGCGCCAGCAAAATCTGGGGGGCTAACTATGGCTACACCTTC. Encoded protein: CASKIWGANYGYTF.

Many counts were recorded for this clone. The genes are TRBV12-5 and TRBJ1-2, with unresolved D. The CDR3 spans 14 residues. Trimming took 2 bases from V and 8 from J, leaving 15 bases between them. Germline V gene data show CDR1 as LGHNT and CDR2 as FRNRAP. The CDR3 DNA reads as TGTGCTAGTGGTTTGTCAGGCCCCGAGGGAGGCTACACCTTC. Translated: CASGLSGPEGGYTF.

This clone was recorded a few times. V usage is TRBV28 and J usage is TRBJ2-7; D gene unclear. The CDR3 contains 14 residues. Germline V gene data show CDR1 as MDHEN and CDR2 as SYDVKM. The V end was cut by 1 base, the J end by 2 bases, with 9 bases between. The CDR3 coding sequence is TGTGCCAGCAGTTTATTTCGGATCGCCTACGAGCAGTACTTC. Translated: CASSLFRIAYEQYF.

This clone occurred many times. The V gene is TRBV7-2, the J gene TRBJ1-1, with a possible D match to TRBD1 (5 bases). This CDR3 contains 14 residues. With 5 bases removed from V and 0 bases from J, the gap between germline ends came to 10 bases. From germline, CDR1 is SGHTA and CDR2 FQGNSA. The CDR3 spells CASSLGRMNTEAFF. Here the CDR3 DNA reads TGTGCCAGCAGCCTGGGACGGATGAACACTGAAGCTTTCTTT.

This clone appeared many times. The CDR3: CASSEGDTQYF. Here the CDR3 DNA reads TGCGCCAGCAGTGAAGGGGATACGCAGTATTTT. V gene TRBV10-2 combines with J gene TRBJ2-3; no clear D. The V end was cut by 3 bases, the J end by 6 bases, with 4 bases between. Germline assignment: CDR1 WSHSY and CDR2 SAAADI. The CDR3 spans 11 residues.

This clone came up many times. The CDR3 loop reads CASRRAEGPPGTDTQYF. The CDR3 DNA reads as TGTGCCAGCAGGAGGGCTGAGGGTCCACCTGGCACAGATACGCAGTATTTT. The V gene is TRBV27, the J gene TRBJ2-3; TRBD2 might be the D (5 bases). There are 17 residues in the CDR3. With 6 bases removed from V and 1 base from J, the gap between germline ends came to 20 bases. In germline, CDR1 is MNHEY, CDR2 SMNVEV (reference sequence).

This clone came up a few times. The chain couples TRBV6-1 to TRBJ1-6; TRBD1 agrees at 7 bases. After removal of 7 bases from V and 8 bases from J, the junction contained 17 bases not matched to a gene. This CDR3 contains 17 residues. CDR1 is MNHNS and CDR2 is SASEGT in the germline V gene. CDR3 loop: CASTEQGGPALYSPLHF. In DNA, the CDR3 is TGTGCCAGCACCGAACAAGGGGGCCCCGCTCTATATTCACCCCTCCACTTT.

This clone was observed a handful of times. A much more abundant neighbour one base away suggests this may be a read error. The conserved closing phenylalanine or tryptophan is absent in this CDR3, likely reflecting a read error. The chain couples TRBV12-3 or TRBV12-4 to TRBJ1-1; no firm D call. This CDR3 is 13 amino acids long. CDR3 coding DNA: TGTGCCAGCAGTTTCCAACGGAACACTGAGGCTTTCTCT. It codes for CASSFQRNTEAFS.

About this clone: At one boundary the junction diverges from the germline segment, which might be a read error. The rearrangement links TRBV6-1 to TRBJ2-2; 9 bases line up with TRBD1. The CDR3 covers 15 residues. Looked up from germline, CDR1 is MNHNS and CDR2 is SASEGT. CDR3 sequence reads: CARRAGQGDTGELFF. For the CDR3, the DNA is TGTGCCAGACGGGCGGGACAGGGTGACACTGGGGAGCTGTTTTTT.

This clone was found many times. This sequence joins TRBV5-6 and TRBJ2-3; tentatively, D is TRBD1 or TRBD2 (5 bases each). Deletions cut 0 bases from V and 1 base from J, with 15 bases between. The CDR3 has 17 amino acids. Germline CDR1 reads SGHDT; CDR2 reads YYEEEE. For the CDR3, the DNA is TGTGCCAGCAGCTTGGACTCGGGGCTCACTGGCACAGATACGCAGTATTTT. Translating it yields CASSLDSGLTGTDTQYF.

As regards this clone: The junction shows a germline mismatch at one end, possibly a read error. J is TRBJ1-1 and V is TRBV19; D remains unclear. The CDR3 sequence is 17 residues long. The germline V gene encodes CDR1 LNHDA and CDR2 SQIVND (reference sequence). CDR3 DNA: TGTCCCAGTAGTATAGATCTGCGGCGAGACTATAACACTGAAGCTTTCTTT. Translation gives CPSSIDLRRDYNTEAFF.

The rearrangement links TRBV6-2 or TRBV6-3 to TRBJ2-3; D is unclear. The V end was cut by 0 bases, the J end by 0 bases, with 4 bases between. In germline, CDR1 is MNHEY, CDR2 SVGEGT. The CDR3 consists of 14 residues. The CDR3 loop reads CASSYSGSTDTQYF. The CDR3 DNA sequence: TGTGCCAGCAGTTACTCTGGTAGCACAGATACGCAGTATTTT.

This clone has at least ten counts. Within the sample, other DNA sequences also encode this same CDR3. This chain links TRBV11-2 with TRBJ2-7; D might be TRBD1 (5 bases). There are 15 residues in the CDR3. The V end was cut by 6 bases, the J end by 2 bases, with 17 bases between. CDR1 and CDR2 (germline): SGHAT, FQNNGV. This CDR3 reads CASSSDQGPPYEQYF. Written as DNA, the CDR3 is TGTGCCAGCAGTTCAGATCAGGGTCCCCCCTACGAGCAGTACTTC.

This chain connects TRBV6-1 to TRBJ1-6, with 8 bases identical to TRBD1. The CDR3 totals 17 residues. CDR1 is MNHNS, CDR2 SASEGT, per germline. Trimming removed 9 bases from V and 10 bases from J; junction bases left unmatched: 20. CDR3 in amino acids: CARSTSTGQGSGSPLHF. For the CDR3, the DNA is TGTGCCAGAAGTACAAGCACTGGACAGGGAAGCGGGTCACCCCTCCACTTT.

This clone was seen ten or more times. The chain combines TRBV10-2 with TRBJ1-4, with D hard to call. V lost 3 bases to trimming and J lost 4 bases, with 9 bases between them. CDR3 length: 14 residues. From germline, CDR1 is WSHSY and CDR2 SAAADI. CDR3 DNA: TGCGCCAGCAGTGACCCCCGGGTTAATGAAAAACTGTTTTTT. Translated: CASSDPRVNEKLFF.

Many counts were recorded for this clone. The V and J genes are TRBV4-3 and TRBJ2-2; maybe TRBD2 (6 bases). V was pared by 0 bases and J by 3 bases, with 11 bases between. CDR1 is LGHNA, CDR2 YSLEER, per germline. The CDR3 consists of 16 residues. The CDR3 DNA reads TGCGCCAGCAGCCAAGATCCCGGGAGAGACACCGGGGAGCTGTTTTTT. This encodes CASSQDPGRDTGELFF.

This clone was counted at least ten times. The chain uses TRBV5-4 and TRBJ2-2, with 7 bases fitting TRBD1. In germline, CDR1 is SGHNT, CDR2 YYREEE (reference sequence). J lost 1 base, V lost 3 bases, and 3 bases had no gene match. The CDR3 length is 15 residues. The CDR3 region is CASSSGQENTGELFF. CDR3 nucleotide sequence: TGTGCCAGCAGCTCCGGACAGGAGAACACCGGGGAGCTGTTTTTT.